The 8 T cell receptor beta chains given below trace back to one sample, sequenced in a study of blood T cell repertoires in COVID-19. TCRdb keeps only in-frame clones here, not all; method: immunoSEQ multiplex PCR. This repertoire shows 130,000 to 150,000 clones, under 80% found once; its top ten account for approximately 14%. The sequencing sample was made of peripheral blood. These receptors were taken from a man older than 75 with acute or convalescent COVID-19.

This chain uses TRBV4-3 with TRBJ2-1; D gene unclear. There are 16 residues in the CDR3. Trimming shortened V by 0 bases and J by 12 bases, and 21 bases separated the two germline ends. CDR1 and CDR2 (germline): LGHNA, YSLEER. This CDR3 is CASSQDLVGFGLGQFF. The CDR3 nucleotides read TGCGCCAGCAGCCAAGATTTGGTAGGATTCGGGTTAGGGCAGTTCTTC.

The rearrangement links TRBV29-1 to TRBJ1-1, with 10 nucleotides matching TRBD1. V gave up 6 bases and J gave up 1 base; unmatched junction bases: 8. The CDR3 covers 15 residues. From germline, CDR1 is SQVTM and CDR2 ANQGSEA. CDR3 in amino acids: CSVGTGERRNTEAFF. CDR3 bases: TGCAGCGTCGGGACAGGGGAAAGGAGGAACACTGAAGCTTTCTTT.

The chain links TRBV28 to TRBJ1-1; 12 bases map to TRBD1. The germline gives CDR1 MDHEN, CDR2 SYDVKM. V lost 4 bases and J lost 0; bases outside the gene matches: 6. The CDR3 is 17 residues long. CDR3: CASSSPGTGGMNTEAFF. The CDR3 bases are TGTGCCAGCAGTTCCCCCGGGACAGGGGGCATGAACACTGAAGCTTTCTTT. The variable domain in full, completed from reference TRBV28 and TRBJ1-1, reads DVKVTQSSRYLVKRTGEKVFLECVQDMDHENMFWYRQDPGLGLRLIYFSYDVKMKEKGDIPEGYSVSREKKERFSLILESASTNQTSMYLCASSSPGTGGMNTEAFFGQGTRLTVV.

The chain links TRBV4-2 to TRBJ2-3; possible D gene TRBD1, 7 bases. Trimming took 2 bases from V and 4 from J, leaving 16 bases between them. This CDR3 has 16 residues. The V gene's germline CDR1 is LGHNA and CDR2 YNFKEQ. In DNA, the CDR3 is TGTGCCAGCAGCCAATCAACAGGGGAGGAAGCAGATACGCAGTATTTT. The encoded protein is CASSQSTGEEADTQYF.

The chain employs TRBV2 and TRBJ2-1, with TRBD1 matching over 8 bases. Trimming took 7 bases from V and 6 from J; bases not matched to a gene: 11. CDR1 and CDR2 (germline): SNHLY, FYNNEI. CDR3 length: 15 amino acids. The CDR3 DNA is TGTGCCAGCAAAGTTGCAACCGGACAGGGCAATGAGCAGTTCTTC. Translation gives CASKVATGQGNEQFF.

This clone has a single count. This chain's CDR3 is CASNLIGGRVETQYF. The CDR3 nucleotides are TGTGCCAGCAACCTGATCGGGGGAAGGGTCGAGACCCAGTACTTC. The chain joins TRBV5-4 to TRBJ2-5; a possible D gene is TRBD2 (6 bases). The CDR3 consists of 15 residues. Germline V gene sequence: CDR1 SGHNT, CDR2 YYREEE (reference sequence). Trimming stripped 6 bases from V and 5 bases from J, with 20 bases between. Full variable domain (missing parts from reference TRBV5-4 and TRBJ2-5): ETGVTQSPTHLIKTRGQQVTLRCSSQSGHNTVSWYQQALGQGPQFIFQYYREEENGRGNFPPRFSGLQFPNYSSELNVNALELDDSALYLCASNLIGGRVETQYFGPGTRLLVL.

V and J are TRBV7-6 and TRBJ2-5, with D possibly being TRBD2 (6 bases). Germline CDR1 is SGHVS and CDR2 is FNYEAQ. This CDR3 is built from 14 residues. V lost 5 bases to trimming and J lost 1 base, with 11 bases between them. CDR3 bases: TGTGCCAGCAGCCCCTCTAGCGCCCAAGAGACCCAGTACTTC. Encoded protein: CASSPSSAQETQYF.

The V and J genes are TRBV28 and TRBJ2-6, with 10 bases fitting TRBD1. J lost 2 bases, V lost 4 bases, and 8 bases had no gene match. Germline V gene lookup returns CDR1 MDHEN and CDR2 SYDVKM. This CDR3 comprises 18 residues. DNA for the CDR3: TGTGCCAGCAGTTCCGGTTGGGGGACAGGGGCTGGGGCCAACGTCCTGACTTTC. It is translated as CASSSGWGTGAGANVLTF.